What follows are 23 T cell receptor beta chains derived from one specimen sequenced in a study of T cell repertoires in cytomegalovirus infection. MiXCR was run by TCRdb on the reads, yielding one entry per CDR3 protein. The sample carries roughly 570,000 distinct CDR3 sequences, around two fifths recorded once. These TCRs' antigens remain unknown. Specimen: cultured PBMCs, collected from culture after CMV antigen stimulation. All receptors derive from a human donor in good health (CMV status not recorded). Some clones in this sample may be carry-over from other donors' samples.

The J gene is TRBJ2-3, the V gene TRBV6-9; 14 bases match TRBD2. The junction had 8 bases not matched to a gene; V was cut back by 4 bases and J by 8 bases. Germline V gene lookup returns CDR1 MNHGY and CDR2 SVAAGI. CDR3 length: 16 residues. The CDR3: CASSSRWTSGGSTQYF. As DNA, the CDR3 is TGTGCCAGCAGTTCCCGTTGGACTAGCGGGGGGAGTACGCAGTATTTT.

This clonotype turned up a few times. This sequence joins TRBV6-6 and TRBJ1-6; tentatively, D is TRBD1 (6 bases). The germline V and J ends were trimmed by 6 bases and 10 bases, with 10 bases remaining between them. Germline V gene data show CDR1 as MNHNY and CDR2 as SVGAGI (reference sequence). This CDR3 spans 12 amino acids. In DNA, the CDR3 is TGTGCCAGCAGGATCGACAGGTCACCCCTCCACTTT. Amino acid sequence: CASRIDRSPLHF.

The V gene is TRBV6-1, the J gene TRBJ1-4; a weak D match, TRBD1 (5 bases). The CDR3 is 13 residues long. V was clipped by 7 bases and J by 5 bases, with 11 bases between them. Germline CDR1 reads MNHNS; CDR2 reads SASEGT. CDR3 region: CASNPGTNEKLFF. The CDR3, as DNA: TGTGCCAGCAATCCAGGGACGAATGAAAAACTGTTTTTT.

In this sample, this clonotype turned up a few times. The chain combines TRBV11-2 with TRBJ2-2; possibly TRBD1 or TRBD2 for D (6 bases each). The CDR3 spans 16 residues. Trimming took 7 bases from V and 3 from J, leaving 18 bases between them. Germline values: CDR1 SGHAT, CDR2 FQNNGV. The CDR3 DNA follows: TGTGCCAGCAACAAGGGTGGGGGGCCCTACACCGGGGAGCTGTTTTTT. Its protein product is CASNKGGGPYTGELFF.

The rearrangement uses TRBV6-1 and TRBJ2-7; D may be TRBD2 (6 bases). The CDR3 runs to 14 residues. Germline V gene lookup returns CDR1 MNHNS and CDR2 SASEGT. V lost 1 base and J 2 bases, leaving 9 bases between the germline ends. The DNA for the CDR3 is TGTGCCAGCAGTGAAGGTAGCGGCCCCTACGAGCAGTACTTC. Encoded protein: CASSEGSGPYEQYF.

This clonotype was counted between two and nine times. The genes are TRBV19 and TRBJ1-1; D remains unclear. Germline V gene data show CDR1 as LNHDA and CDR2 as SQIVND (reference sequence). The CDR3 has 11 residues. Trimming pared 3 bases from V and 3 bases from J, leaving 2 bases between. As DNA, the CDR3 is TGTGCCAGTAGTATGGACACTGAAGCTTTCTTT. Translation: CASSMDTEAFF.

The chain couples TRBV18 to TRBJ2-1; TRBD1 matches at 10 bases. V gave up 6 bases and J gave up 7 bases; unmatched junction bases: 9. The CDR3 runs 15 residues. Germline CDR1 reads KGHSH; CDR2 reads LQKENI. The CDR3 here is CASSPGTGDFNEQFF. In nucleotides, the CDR3 is TGTGCCAGCTCGCCCGGGACAGGGGATTTTAATGAGCAGTTCTTC.

This clonotype was counted only a few times. J is TRBJ2-7 and V is TRBV9; the match to TRBD2 covers 12 bases. Germline CDR1 is SGDLS and CDR2 is YYNGEE. The length of the CDR3 is 18 residues. Unmatched junction bases numbered 9, after V lost 0 bases and J lost 2 bases. Here the CDR3 reads CASSVEASGGVLAYEQYF. The DNA for the CDR3 is TGTGCCAGCAGCGTAGAGGCTAGCGGGGGGGTGCTTGCCTACGAGCAGTACTTC.

This clonotype has just a few counts. The chain combines TRBV7-2 with TRBJ1-6; D is ambiguous. Between the trimmed V and J ends, which lost 5 bases and 8 bases, there was a span of 10 bases. Germline values: CDR1 SGHTA, CDR2 FQGNSA. The CDR3 contains 13 residues. The CDR3 is CASSTDWDSPLHF. The CDR3 bases are TGTGCCAGCAGCACCGATTGGGATTCACCCCTCCACTTT.

This clonotype showed up just a few times. This chain links TRBV4-1 with TRBJ2-1, with D tentatively TRBD2 (5 bases). This CDR3 spans 13 amino acids. The ends were cut back, 1 base at V and 9 bases at J, with 10 bases in the middle. Germline assignment: CDR1 MGHRA and CDR2 YSYEKL. The CDR3 loop reads CASSQVVRGEQFF. As DNA, the CDR3 is TGCGCCAGCAGCCAAGTAGTCCGGGGTGAGCAGTTCTTC.

This chain's CDR3 is CASSREIGEETQYF. CDR3 bases: TGTGCCAGTAGTAGGGAGATAGGGGAAGAGACCCAGTACTTC. The chain joins TRBV19 to TRBJ2-5; D may be TRBD1 or TRBD2 (5 bases each). Germline CDR1 is LNHDA and CDR2 is SQIVND (reference sequence). V was pared by 4 bases and J by 3 bases, with 12 bases between. The CDR3 is made up of 14 amino acids.

The V and J genes are TRBV7-6 and TRBJ1-2; a possible D gene is TRBD1 (5 bases). This CDR3 comprises 17 residues. The V end was cut by 4 bases, the J end by 3 bases, with 21 bases between. Germline V lookup: CDR1 SGHVS, CDR2 FNYEAQ. CDR3 nucleotide sequence: TGTGCCAGCAGCTCTACCAATTCCAGGGAAGCAGACTATGGCTACACCTTC. It translates to CASSSTNSREADYGYTF.

The chain links TRBV4-1 to TRBJ2-7; the D gene is possibly TRBD2 (5 bases). Germline-derived CDR1 and CDR2 are MGHRA and YSYEKL. The CDR3 is 15 residues long. V lost 1 base, J lost 3 bases, and 13 bases lay in between. The CDR3 sequence: CASSQGPGMIYEQYF. The CDR3 region has the DNA TGCGCCAGCAGCCAAGGCCCCGGGATGATCTACGAGCAGTACTTC.

This chain links TRBV10-3 with TRBJ1-1; TRBD1 aligns across 9 bases. The germline CDR1 and CDR2 sequences are ENHRY and SYGVKD. The junction had 12 bases not matched to a gene; V was cut back by 6 bases and J by 4 bases. This CDR3 has 16 residues. CDR3 sequence (DNA): TGTGCCATCAGCCAGAGACAGGGGGTTCTAGGCACTGAAGCTTTCTTT. Its translation is CAISQRQGVLGTEAFF.

The CDR3 sequence: CASRKVSDHTEAFF. The CDR3 DNA sequence: TGTGCCAGCAGGAAAGTCTCGGATCACACTGAAGCTTTCTTT. The V gene is TRBV6-1, the J gene TRBJ1-1, with unresolved D. The CDR3 covers 14 residues. CDR1 and CDR2 from the germline V gene are MNHNS and SASEGT. V was cut by 6 bases and J by 3 bases, with 14 bases left in between.

This clonotype came up a few times. V and J are TRBV6-5 and TRBJ2-7; the D is unclear. CDR1 is MNHEY, CDR2 SVGAGI, per germline. Trimming pared 0 bases from V and 1 base from J, leaving 13 bases between. The CDR3 loop spans 16 amino acids. In nucleotides, the CDR3 is TGTGCCAGCAGTTACTCCCAGGACCCGGCATCCTACGAGCAGTACTTC. It yields the protein CASSYSQDPASYEQYF.

A few counts support this clonotype. V gene TRBV7-2 combines with J gene TRBJ1-5, with D uncertain. Germline assignment: CDR1 SGHTA and CDR2 FQGNSA. The ends were cut back, 5 bases at V and 6 bases at J, with 11 bases in the middle. This CDR3 spans 13 amino acids. The CDR3 here is CASSPQVLQPQHF. The CDR3 DNA sequence: TGTGCCAGCAGCCCCCAGGTCCTTCAGCCCCAGCATTTT. Together with reference TRBV7-2 and TRBJ1-5, the CDR3 gives the full variable domain: GAGVSQSPSNKVTEKGKDVELRCDPISGHTALYWYRQSLGQGLEFLIYFQGNSAPDKSGLPSDRFSAERTGGSVSTLTIQRTQQEDSAVYLCASSPQVLQPQHFGDGTRLSIL.

This clonotype showed up just once. This chain joins TRBV30 and TRBJ1-1; D remains unclear. The CDR3 runs 13 residues. Trimming shortened V by 0 bases and J by 6 bases, and 11 bases separated the two germline ends. The germline V gene has CDR1 GTSNPN and CDR2 SVGIG (reference sequence). The CDR3 protein is CAWSVRWGSEAFF. The CDR3 nucleotides read TGTGCCTGGAGTGTACGGTGGGGATCTGAAGCTTTCTTT. Based on the CDR3 plus reference TRBV30 and TRBJ1-1, the full variable domain is SQTIHQWPATLVQPVGSPLSLECTVEGTSNPNLYWYRQAAGRGLQLLFYSVGIGQISSEVPQNLSASRPQDRQFILSSKKLLLSDSGFYLCAWSVRWGSEAFFGQGTRLTVV.

The table lists this clonotype with a few counts. The V and J genes are TRBV7-2 and TRBJ1-1; D is unresolved. CDR1 and CDR2 (germline): SGHTA, FQGNSA. Trimming left V 2 bases short and J 5 bases short, with 6 bases between. The CDR3 has 12 amino acids. CDR3: CASSLRLTEAFF. Here the CDR3 DNA reads TGTGCCAGCAGCTTACGGCTAACTGAAGCTTTCTTT.

The chain uses TRBV12-3 or TRBV12-4 and TRBJ1-2; D unresolved. The ends were cut back, 6 bases at V and 2 bases at J, with 13 bases in the middle. The CDR3 is 14 amino acids. The CDR3 coding sequence is TGTGCCAGCAGCCCAGGACTCAACAACTATGGCTACACCTTC. Encoded protein: CASSPGLNNYGYTF.

This clonotype was observed a handful of times. This chain joins TRBV7-9 and TRBJ2-1; tentatively, D is TRBD2 (5 bases). Trimming removed 5 bases from V and 2 bases from J, with 16 bases in between. CDR1 is SEHNR and CDR2 is FQNEAQ in the germline V gene (reference sequence). The CDR3 runs to 16 residues. The chain's CDR3 is CASSPQYEGAYNEQFF. CDR3 nucleotides: TGTGCCAGCAGCCCCCAATACGAGGGCGCCTACAATGAGCAGTTCTTC.

In this sample, this clonotype turned up a few times. V usage is TRBV19 and J usage is TRBJ2-1; TRBD2 aligns across 9 bases. The ends lost 3 bases at V and 3 bases at J; junction bases unmatched: 9. CDR3 length: 17 amino acids. Germline loops: CDR1 LNHDA, CDR2 SQIVND (reference sequence). The CDR3 is CASSMSSGRFSYNEQFF. The DNA for the CDR3 is TGTGCCAGTAGTATGTCCAGCGGGAGGTTTAGCTACAATGAGCAGTTCTTC.

The rearrangement links TRBV2 to TRBJ2-7; 8 nucleotides line up with TRBD1. The CDR3 is made up of 15 amino acids. Germline CDR1 is SNHLY and CDR2 is FYNNEI. V lost 6 bases to trimming and J lost 6 bases; unmatched junction nucleotides: 13. In DNA form, the CDR3 reads TGTGCCAGCAGCGAGGGGACAGGTGAATCATTCGAGCAGTACTTC. The encoded protein is CASSEGTGESFEQYF.